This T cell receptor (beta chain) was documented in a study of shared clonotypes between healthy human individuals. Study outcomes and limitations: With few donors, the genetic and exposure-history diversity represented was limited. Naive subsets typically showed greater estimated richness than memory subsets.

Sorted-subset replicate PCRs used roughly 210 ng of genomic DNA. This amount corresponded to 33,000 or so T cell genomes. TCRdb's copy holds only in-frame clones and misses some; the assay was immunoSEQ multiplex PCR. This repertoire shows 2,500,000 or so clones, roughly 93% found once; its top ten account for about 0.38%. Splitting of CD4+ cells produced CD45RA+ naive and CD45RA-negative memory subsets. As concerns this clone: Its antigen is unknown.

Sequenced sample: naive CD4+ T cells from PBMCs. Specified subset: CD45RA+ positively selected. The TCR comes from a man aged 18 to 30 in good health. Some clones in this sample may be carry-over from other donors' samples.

CDR3 DNA: TGTGCTAGTGGTTTGGGGACATTTTCGGGGACCCAGTACTTC. Encoded protein: CASGLGTFSGTQYF. The chain employs TRBV12-5 and TRBJ2-5; TRBD1 is a possible D gene (5 bases). This CDR3 contains 14 residues. Trimming shortened V by 1 base and J by 7 bases, and 13 bases separated the two germline ends. Germline lookup yields CDR1 LGHNT and CDR2 FRNRAP.